This TCR beta chain was sequenced during a study of blood T cells in healthy people across ages. Study-level points and caveats: It was the long-lived donors that had more naive CD4+ cells and higher diversity than aged donors.

CDR1 and CDR2 (germline): MGHDK, SYGVNS. This CDR3 spans 16 amino acids. V lost 2 bases, J lost 6 bases, and 10 bases stayed unmatched. Comment on this clonotype: Antigen: not known.

Primed by a sample-barcoded 5' primer and a J-beta primer mix, a second PCR proceeded for roughly 6 to 12 cycles. A single record per CDR3 protein comes from TCRdb applying MiXCR to the 5' RACE reads. The repertoire includes 540,000 or so distinct CDR3 sequences, 40% to 50% of them detected once, and around 23% sits in the top ten. The sequence came from a man older than 75 in good health. The chain employs TRBV25-1 and TRBJ2-1; 7 bases agree with TRBD1. Sequenced material: blood. In nucleotides, the CDR3 is TGTGCCAGCAGTGAACCCCGGACAGGAGACTCCAATGAGCAGTTCTTC. It codes for CASSEPRTGDSNEQFF.